This T cell receptor beta chain is from a study of T cells after posttransplantation cyclophosphamide. Broader study findings: TRB overlap between skin or GI tissue T cells and blood was limited.

This clone occurred many times. What it recognizes is unknown. CDR3 size: 14 residues. CDR1 and CDR2 (germline): SGHRS, YFSETQ. V lost 1 base to trimming and J lost 4 bases, with 10 bases between them. Clones were sequenced by immunoSEQ multiplex PCR, and TCRdb holds only the in-frame ones, with some missing. The sample is made up of approximately 27,000 clones, none counted only once. Sequencing was carried out using PBMCs. The receptor was derived from a man between 50 and 59 years old in good health, CMV-negative, and a related stem cell transplant donor. V and J are TRBV5-1 and TRBJ2-3; TRBD1 might be the D (6 bases). The CDR3 spells CASSLLQGSDTQYF. DNA for the CDR3: TGCGCCAGCAGCTTGCTACAGGGATCAGATACGCAGTATTTT.